The 23 T cell receptor beta chains given below trace back to one sample, sequenced in a study of graft-versus-host responses after intestinal transplantation. The protocol was immunoSEQ multiplex PCR, while the TCRdb copy is restricted to in-frame clones and leaves out a portion. In the table there are 96,000 or so clones, 90% to 95% of which are singletons. Their specific antigens are unknown. Sample: unstimulated CD4+ T cells sorted from spleen or lymph node cells, taken before intestinal transplant. All receptors derive from a human donor who received an intestinal transplant.

In nucleotides, the CDR3 is TGTGCCAGCAGGACAGGGGCCGCGTCGGCTGGCTACACCTTC. Protein product: CASRTGAASAGYTF. The chain employs TRBV27 and TRBJ1-2, with 8 bases that match TRBD1. With V trimmed by 6 bases and J by 7 bases, 10 bases remained unmatched. From germline, CDR1 is MNHEY and CDR2 SMNVEV (reference sequence). CDR3 length: 14 amino acids.

The chain carries TRBV10-3 and TRBJ1-2, with a possible D match to TRBD1 (6 bases). The V gene's germline CDR1 is ENHRY and CDR2 SYGVKD. The CDR3 has 17 residues. V lost 3 bases and J 4 bases, leaving 21 bases between the germline ends. The CDR3 nucleotides are TGTGCCATCAGTGACCCGGGACAACCTAATATTGGCTATGGCTACACCTTC. Protein sequence: CAISDPGQPNIGYGYTF.

This clone was counted only a few times. This chain uses TRBV5-1 with TRBJ1-3; D perhaps matches TRBD1 (6 bases). Looked up from germline, CDR1 is SGHRS and CDR2 is YFSETQ. The CDR3 is made up of 15 amino acids. V was cut by 4 bases and J by 4 bases, with 15 bases left in between. The CDR3 nucleotides are TGCGCCAGCAGCCGAACGCAGGACAGAGGAAACACCATATATTTT. It is translated as CASSRTQDRGNTIYF.

This clone appeared once. The chain joins TRBV9 to TRBJ2-3; TRBD2 matches at 11 bases. The CDR3 length is 17 residues. With V trimmed by 0 bases and J by 6 bases, 9 bases remained unmatched. Per germline, CDR1 SGDLS and CDR2 YYNGEE. The CDR3 reads CASSVDRSGGAGDTQYF. The CDR3 DNA follows: TGTGCCAGCAGCGTAGATCGTAGCGGGGGGGCGGGGGATACGCAGTATTTT.

The chain recombines TRBV7-9 with TRBJ1-4, with 7 bases identical to TRBD1. With 4 bases clipped from V and 0 bases from J, the junction kept 2 bases outside the gene matches. Germline V gives CDR1 SEHNR, CDR2 FQNEAQ (reference sequence). The CDR3 runs 15 residues. CDR3: CASSSGQATNEKLFF. The CDR3 region has the DNA TGTGCCAGCAGCTCCGGACAGGCAACTAATGAAAAACTGTTTTTT.

This clone was seen just once. The chain is built from TRBV27 and TRBJ2-7; no clear D gene. Germline V lookup: CDR1 MNHEY, CDR2 SMNVEV (reference sequence). V was cut by 8 bases and J by 7 bases, with 15 bases left in between. The CDR3 sequence is 12 residues long. In nucleotides, the CDR3 is TGTGCCAGCGGGTATGAGGTTAGGGAGCAGTACTTC. Its protein is CASGYEVREQYF.

The V and J genes are TRBV20-1 and TRBJ2-7; perhaps TRBD2 as D (5 bases). This CDR3 contains 10 residues. V was pared by 5 bases and J by 5 bases, with 7 bases between. Germline V gives CDR1 DFQATT, CDR2 SNEGSKA (reference sequence). The DNA of the CDR3 is TGCAGTGCTGGGAGACACGAGCAGTACTTC. It is translated as CSAGRHEQYF.

CDR3 DNA: TGCGCCAGCAGCCAAGAGACAGGGATCAGGTTGACAGATACGCAGTATTTT. This codes for CASSQETGIRLTDTQYF. The gene calls are TRBV4-1 and TRBJ2-3; 7 nucleotides align to TRBD1. The germline CDR1 and CDR2 sequences are MGHRA and YSYEKL. The CDR3 length is 17 residues. V was clipped by 0 bases and J by 3 bases; unmatched bases: 9.

Only a few counts were recorded for this clone. The chain joins TRBV6-5 to TRBJ1-5; D is undetermined. V lost 0 bases and J lost 4, with 7 bases in between. The CDR3 is 14 residues long. CDR1 is MNHEY and CDR2 is SVGAGI in the germline V gene. This chain's CDR3 is CASSYSSSNQPQHF. CDR3 sequence (DNA): TGTGCCAGCAGTTACTCGTCCAGTAATCAGCCCCAGCATTTT.

This chain links TRBV5-4 with TRBJ2-6; D is undetermined. V shed 4 bases and J shed 0 bases, with 11 bases lying between them. The germline V gene has CDR1 SGHNT and CDR2 YYREEE (reference sequence). The CDR3 totals 16 residues. The CDR3 loop reads CASSDFGDSGANVLTF. CDR3 bases: TGTGCCAGCAGCGATTTCGGTGACTCTGGGGCCAACGTCCTGACTTTC.

This clone showed up just a few times. The chain links TRBV7-9 to TRBJ2-7; a weak D match, TRBD2 (5 bases). V was shortened by 5 bases and J by 3 bases, with 23 bases between the two germline ends. Germline CDR1 is SEHNR and CDR2 is FQNEAQ (reference sequence). There are 17 residues in the CDR3. The CDR3 spells CASSAPWWQDRGYEQYF. The DNA for the CDR3 is TGTGCCAGCAGCGCACCCTGGTGGCAGGACCGGGGCTACGAGCAGTACTTC.

V and J are TRBV6-5 and TRBJ2-2; 9 bases align to TRBD1. There are 14 residues in the CDR3. J gave up 5 bases and V 8 bases, and 6 bases lay outside the gene matches. Germline V CDR1 and CDR2: MNHEY, SVGAGI. CDR3 loop: CASRGTGRTGELFF. As DNA, the CDR3 is TGTGCCAGCCGTGGGACAGGGCGGACCGGGGAGCTGTTTTTT.

The genes are TRBV6-5 and TRBJ1-1; D is unresolved. CDR1 MNHEY and CDR2 SVGAGI come from the germline V gene. This CDR3 region has 12 residues. The V end lost 0 bases, the J end lost 10 bases, and 9 bases lay between the germline ends. For the CDR3, the DNA is TGTGCCAGCAGTTACTCGACGAGGGTAGCTTTCTTT. Translation: CASSYSTRVAFF.

The chain is built from TRBV5-1 and TRBJ2-3, with 9 bases fitting TRBD2. This CDR3 is 16 amino acids long. Trimming cost V 4 bases and J 8 bases; bases outside gene matches: 14. Germline CDR1 SGHRS, CDR2 YFSETQ. The CDR3 sequence: CASSPGLAHGGSTQYF. CDR3 bases: TGCGCCAGCAGCCCCGGACTAGCGCACGGGGGAAGTACGCAGTATTTT.

The rearrangement links TRBV5-6 to TRBJ1-3; 7 bases map to TRBD1. CDR3 length: 12 residues. Germline CDR1 and CDR2: SGHDT and YYEEEE. The V gene end was trimmed by 0 bases and the J gene end by 13 bases; junction bases not matched to a gene: 4. Here the CDR3 reads CASSLVRGQIYF. CDR3 in DNA: TGTGCCAGCAGCTTGGTGAGGGGACAGATATATTTT.

The V call is TRBV6-5, the J call TRBJ1-4; D is unclear. This CDR3 has 14 residues. Trimming cost V 5 bases and J 8 bases, with 15 bases left between them. CDR1 is MNHEY and CDR2 is SVGAGI in the germline V gene. The CDR3 DNA is TGTGCCAGCAGTCGCGGCGGGTTTCGCGAAAAACTGTTTTTT. Translation: CASSRGGFREKLFF.

V gene TRBV5-8 combines with J gene TRBJ2-1, with D perhaps matching TRBD2 (5 bases). The germline V gene encodes CDR1 SGHTS and CDR2 YDEGEE. Trimming took off 0 bases at V and 9 bases at J, with 10 bases between the two ends. This CDR3 has 13 residues. CDR3 bases: TGTGCCAGCAGCTTGGCCGAAGGGAGTGAGCAGTTCTTC. This encodes CASSLAEGSEQFF.

The rearrangement links TRBV6-1 to TRBJ2-2; D unclear. This CDR3 is built from 14 residues. With 7 bases removed from V and 5 bases from J, the gap between germline ends came to 14 bases. Germline V gene data show CDR1 as MNHNS and CDR2 as SASEGT. CDR3 region: CASKSSTWTGELFF. In DNA form, the CDR3 reads TGTGCCAGCAAATCGTCCACATGGACCGGGGAGCTGTTTTTT.

The V gene is TRBV19, the J gene TRBJ1-3, with TRBD1 as a possible D gene (5 bases). The CDR3 sequence is 14 residues long. Germline V gives CDR1 LNHDA, CDR2 SQIVND (reference sequence). CDR3 DNA sequence: TGTGCTACTACAGGAGGGTACTCTGGAAACACCATATATTTT. Its translation is CATTGGYSGNTIYF.

The CDR3 coding sequence is TGTGCCAGCAGCCTAGGACTAGCGGGCACAGATACGCAGTATTTT. This encodes CASSLGLAGTDTQYF. V is TRBV5-8 and J is TRBJ2-3, with TRBD2 matching 10 bases. Per the germline V gene, CDR1 is SGHTS and CDR2 is YDEGEE. Unmatched junction bases numbered 3, after V lost 4 bases and J lost 1 base. The CDR3 loop spans 15 amino acids.

The genes are TRBV6-1 and TRBJ2-3; no firm D call. The CDR3 is 12 residues long. V was pared by 1 base and J by 7 bases, with 6 bases between. The V gene's germline CDR1 is MNHNS and CDR2 SASEGT. CDR3 nucleotides: TGTGCCAGCAGTGAAGTTTATAATACGCAGTATTTT. It encodes CASSEVYNTQYF.

The chain joins TRBV5-1 to TRBJ1-1, with 8 bases lining up with TRBD1. From germline, CDR1 is SGHRS and CDR2 YFSETQ. This CDR3 has 17 amino acids. Germline trimming cut 0 bases from V and 5 bases from J; bases unmatched to any gene: 12. CDR3 sequence reads: CASSLGGRGPLGTEAFF. CDR3 DNA sequence: TGCGCCAGCAGCTTGGGGGGCAGGGGGCCTTTGGGGACTGAAGCTTTCTTT.

This rearrangement joins TRBV6-7 to TRBJ2-1; tentatively, D is TRBD2 (5 bases). TRBV6-7 counts as an open reading frame of uncertain function. Deletions cut 2 bases from V and 9 bases from J, with 20 bases between. This CDR3 spans 16 amino acids. The CDR3 reads CASSYRVGSGVGEQFF. The CDR3 nucleotides are TGTGCCAGCAGTTACCGGGTCGGCAGCGGAGTTGGTGAGCAGTTCTTC.